This record concerns one TCR beta chain sequence. The antigen remains undetermined. These data belong to a study of monozygotic twins with inflammatory bowel disease. Study results and limitations: Added variability in patient repertoires may stem from differing immunosuppressive treatments.

TCRdb reanalyzed the 5' RACE reads and collapses them to one entry per CDR3 protein, without DNA. Reported are about 420,000 distinct CDR3 sequences; the ten largest clones contain around 2.3%. Germline CDR1 MDHEN, CDR2 SYDVKM. The CDR3 sequence is 11 residues long. Sequenced material: blood. The chain uses TRBV28 and TRBJ1-1; TCRdb calls TRBD1, which cannot be checked without DNA. The TCR comes from a human donor with ulcerative colitis or Crohn's disease, or a healthy co-twin of an affected twin (not recorded which). The CDR3 is CASLGVTEAFF.